Sequencing of this TCR beta chain was carried out in a study of blood T cells in healthy people across ages (dated by TCRdb to the mid-2010s). Study-wide context: In model experiments, template switching captured roughly one uniquely barcoded TCR beta cDNA molecule for every two T cells. Using deep sequencing normalized with unique cDNA molecular identifiers, the study measured how TCR beta repertoire diversity changes with age. Donors were grouped into four age groups: young (average about 15 years), middle-aged (around 39), aged (roughly 67) and long-lived (less than 85). Donors of different ages were randomly distributed across sequencing lanes to avoid experimental bias. Using the same blood draw, the study looked at two additional independent replicas of 1 million unique cDNA reads for two donors, one aged 18 to 30 and the other aged 80 or older. What the research found in general, with its limitations: Estimates of total diversity based on one million sequenced T cells were considered lower bounds and underestimates. Because donor CMV infection status was unknown, age-related changes in expanded clonotypes were potentially confounded. There was a strong correlation between observed TCR beta diversity and the percentage of naive T cells measured by flow cytometry. Bulk unsorted PBMC profiling prevented conclusive comparison of naive and antigen-experienced compartments. Observed TCR beta diversity per million T cells fell roughly linearly with age, and a significant reduction was already apparent by age about 36. Compared with the aged group, more naive CD4+ T cells, fewer expanded clones and increased TCR diversity were shown by the long-lived group, suggesting age selection.

Systemically healthy Caucasian individuals from Russia, 35 to 50 in total and aged roughly 6 to 100 years, were included as donors. Each donor gave about 9.2 milliliters of peripheral blood, drawn into EDTA-treated Vacutainer tubes. Ficoll-Paque density-gradient centrifugation was used to isolate PBMCs, with at least 6.5 million per sample. Total RNA, at least 6 micrograms per sample, was extracted from PBMCs with Trizol reagent. For every donor, flow cytometry on a PBMC aliquot measured the percentage of naive CD45RAhigh/CD27high T cells. As for this clonotype: Its specific antigen is unknown. A read error may account for a junction end that differs from germline.

The library was produced with 5' RACE. The sample was run on an Illumina HiSeq 2500. A second 7 to 11 cycle PCR used a sample-barcoded 5' primer and a J-beta primer mix. A unique molecular identifier was introduced onto each TCR beta cDNA molecule by a template-switch 5' adaptor carrying 12 random nucleotides. Each sample yielded at least 3 million CDR3-containing paired-end reads. The Mint cDNA synthesis kit, primed by a TRBC-specific oligonucleotide, was used to synthesize first-strand cDNA from all RNA. After uracil-DNA glycosylase treatment, a first 18-cycle PCR used universal primers M1SS and BC2_uni_R on all cDNA. In the authors' own workflow: Each sample was normalized by randomly selecting 1 million high-quality reads, each carrying a distinct molecular identifier. Instead of being binned into consensus sequences, reads with shared molecular identifiers were discarded. CDR3 identification, clonotype clustering and error correction used MiTCR with a Q25 quality threshold and the strictest error-elimination algorithm. Lower-bound total TCR beta diversity was estimated with a nonparametric unseen species model using Euler transformation. TCRdb handled the public reads itself, with Q25 trimming in fastp and clone calling in MiXCR, and kept productive beta chains. Duplicate CDR3 protein sequences are folded into a single record with the most common DNA and genes. TCRdb, not the authors, supplied the V and J calls. The sample has about 1,800,000 distinct CDR3 sequences on record, approximately 28% of them singletons. 6.5% to 8.5% of the sample is in the top ten clones.

The CDR3 runs 16 amino acids, cysteine and phenylalanine included. Solely the CDR3 DNA is kept, with 48 bases framed from the first base. The germline V gene gives CDR1 as ENHRY and CDR2 as SYGVKD. The sequence was collected from a woman in her 30s in good health. Input material: blood. The chain links TRBV10-3 with TRBJ2-1; the best D guess is TRBD2, with 5 bases matching. The nucleotide sequence is given as TGTACCATCAGTGAGTCTAGGACTGCAGTAGGGAATGAGCAGTTCTTC. It specifies CTISESRTAVGNEQFF.